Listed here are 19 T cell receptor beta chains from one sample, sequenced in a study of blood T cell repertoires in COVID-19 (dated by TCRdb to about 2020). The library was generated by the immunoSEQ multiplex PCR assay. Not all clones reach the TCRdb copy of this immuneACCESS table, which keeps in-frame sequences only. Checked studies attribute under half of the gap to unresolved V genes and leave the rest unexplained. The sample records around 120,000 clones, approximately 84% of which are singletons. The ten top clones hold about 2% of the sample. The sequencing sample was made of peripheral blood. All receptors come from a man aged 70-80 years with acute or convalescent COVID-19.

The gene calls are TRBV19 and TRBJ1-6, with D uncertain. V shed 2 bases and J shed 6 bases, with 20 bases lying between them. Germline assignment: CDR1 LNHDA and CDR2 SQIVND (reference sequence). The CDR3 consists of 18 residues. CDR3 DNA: TGTGCCAGTAGTATAAAGTACTGGACTTTGGCCGGTAATTCACCCCTCCACTTT. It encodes CASSIKYWTLAGNSPLHF. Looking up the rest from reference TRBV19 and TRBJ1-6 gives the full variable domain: DGGITQSPKYLFRKEGQNVTLSCEQNLNHDAMYWYRQDPGQGLRLIYYSQIVNDFQKGDIAEGYSVSREKKESFPLTVTSAQKNPTAFYLCASSIKYWTLAGNSPLHFGNGTRLTVT.

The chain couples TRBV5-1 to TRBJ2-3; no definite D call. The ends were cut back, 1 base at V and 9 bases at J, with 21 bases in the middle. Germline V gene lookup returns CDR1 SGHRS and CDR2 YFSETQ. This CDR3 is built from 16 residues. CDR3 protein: CASSLLGISASKTQYF. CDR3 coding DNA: TGCGCCAGCAGCTTGCTAGGTATCTCGGCGTCCAAAACGCAGTATTTT. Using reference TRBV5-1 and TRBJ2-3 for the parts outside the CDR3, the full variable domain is KAGVTQTPRYLIKTRGQQVTLSCSPISGHRSVSWYQQTPGQGLQFLFEYFSETQRNKGNFPGRFSGRQFSNSRSEMNVSTLELGDSALYLCASSLLGISASKTQYFGPGTRLTVL.

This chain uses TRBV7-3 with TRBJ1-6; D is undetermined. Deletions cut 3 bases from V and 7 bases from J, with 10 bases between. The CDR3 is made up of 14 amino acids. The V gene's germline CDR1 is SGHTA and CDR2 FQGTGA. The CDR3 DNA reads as TGTGCCAGCAGCTTTCTACCACAGAATTCACCCCTCCACTTT. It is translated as CASSFLPQNSPLHF.

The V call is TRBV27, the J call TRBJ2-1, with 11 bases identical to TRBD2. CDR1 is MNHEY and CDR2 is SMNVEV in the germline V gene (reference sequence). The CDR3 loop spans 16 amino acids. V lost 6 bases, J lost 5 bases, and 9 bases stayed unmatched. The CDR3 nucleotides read TGTGCCAGCAGGGTCACGGCTAGCGGGGGGAACAATGAGCAGTTCTTC. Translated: CASRVTASGGNNEQFF.

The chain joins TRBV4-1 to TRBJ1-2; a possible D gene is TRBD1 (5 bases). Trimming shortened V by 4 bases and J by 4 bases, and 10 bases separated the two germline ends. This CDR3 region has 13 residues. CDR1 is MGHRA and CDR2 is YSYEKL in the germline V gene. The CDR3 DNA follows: TGCGCCAGCAGCCGCGACAGCACCTATGGCTACACCTTC. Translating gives CASSRDSTYGYTF.

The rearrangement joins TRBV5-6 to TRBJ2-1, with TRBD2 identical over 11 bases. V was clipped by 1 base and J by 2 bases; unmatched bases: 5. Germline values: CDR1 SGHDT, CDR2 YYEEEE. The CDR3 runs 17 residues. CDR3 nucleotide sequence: TGTGCCAGCAGCTTGTCTAGCGGGGGGACCACCTACAATGAGCAGTTCTTC. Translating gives CASSLSSGGTTYNEQFF.

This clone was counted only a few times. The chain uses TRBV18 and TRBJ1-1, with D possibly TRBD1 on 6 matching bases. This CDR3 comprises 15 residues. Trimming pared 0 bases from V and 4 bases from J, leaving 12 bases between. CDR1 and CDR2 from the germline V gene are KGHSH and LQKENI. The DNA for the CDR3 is TGTGCCAGCTCACCACCGGCCCGAGGGGGCACTGAAGCTTTCTTT. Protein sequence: CASSPPARGGTEAFF.

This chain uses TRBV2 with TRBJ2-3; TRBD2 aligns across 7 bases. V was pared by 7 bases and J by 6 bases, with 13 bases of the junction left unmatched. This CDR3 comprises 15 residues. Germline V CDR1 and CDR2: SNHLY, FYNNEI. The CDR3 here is CASTEGGAGVDTQYF. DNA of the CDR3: TGTGCCAGCACCGAGGGCGGGGCGGGGGTCGATACGCAGTATTTT.

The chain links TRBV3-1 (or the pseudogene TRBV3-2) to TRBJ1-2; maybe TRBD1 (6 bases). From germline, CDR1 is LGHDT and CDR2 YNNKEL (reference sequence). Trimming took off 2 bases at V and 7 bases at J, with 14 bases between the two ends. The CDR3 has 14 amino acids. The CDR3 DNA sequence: TGTGCCAGCAGCCAAAGGTCAGGGGAGGGTGGCTACACCTTC. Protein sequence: CASSQRSGEGGYTF.

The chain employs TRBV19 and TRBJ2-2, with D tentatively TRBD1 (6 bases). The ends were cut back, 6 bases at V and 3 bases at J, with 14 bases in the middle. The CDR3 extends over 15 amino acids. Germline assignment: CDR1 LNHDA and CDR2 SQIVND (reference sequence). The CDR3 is CASRLRDIYTGELFF. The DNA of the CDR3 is TGTGCCAGTAGACTCCGGGACATTTACACCGGGGAGCTGTTTTTT.

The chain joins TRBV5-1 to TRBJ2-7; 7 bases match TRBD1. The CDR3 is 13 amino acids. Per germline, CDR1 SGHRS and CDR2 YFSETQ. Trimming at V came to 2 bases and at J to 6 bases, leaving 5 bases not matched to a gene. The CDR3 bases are TGCGCCAGCAGCTTAACACAGGGGTCCGAGCAGTACTTC. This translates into CASSLTQGSEQYF.

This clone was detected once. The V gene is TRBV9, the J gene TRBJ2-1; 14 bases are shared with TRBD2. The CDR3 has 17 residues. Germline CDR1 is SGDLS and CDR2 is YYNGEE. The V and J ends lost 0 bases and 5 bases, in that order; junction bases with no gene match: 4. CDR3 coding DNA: TGTGCCAGCAGCGTAGGACTAGCGGGGGGGCCCGACAATGAGCAGTTCTTC. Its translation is CASSVGLAGGPDNEQFF.

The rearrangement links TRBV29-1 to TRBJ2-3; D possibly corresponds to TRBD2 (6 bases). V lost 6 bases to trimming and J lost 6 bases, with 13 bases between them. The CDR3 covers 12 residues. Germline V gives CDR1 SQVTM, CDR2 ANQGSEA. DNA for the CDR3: TGCAGCGTCTCACCTGGGGGGGATACGCAGTATTTT. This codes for CSVSPGGDTQYF.

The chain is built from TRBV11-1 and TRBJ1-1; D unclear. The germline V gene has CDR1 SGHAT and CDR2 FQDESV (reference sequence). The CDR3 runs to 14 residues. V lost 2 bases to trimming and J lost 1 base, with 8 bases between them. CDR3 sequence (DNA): TGTGCCAGCAGCTTACGGCGGCAGAACACTGAAGCTTTCTTT. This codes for CASSLRRQNTEAFF.

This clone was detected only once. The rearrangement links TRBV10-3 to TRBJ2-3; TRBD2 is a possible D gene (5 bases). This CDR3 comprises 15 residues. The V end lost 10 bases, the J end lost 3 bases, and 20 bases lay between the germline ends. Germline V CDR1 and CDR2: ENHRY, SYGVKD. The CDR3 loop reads CATRTGSLGTDTQYF. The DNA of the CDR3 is TGTGCCACCAGGACGGGTTCACTAGGGACAGATACGCAGTATTTT.

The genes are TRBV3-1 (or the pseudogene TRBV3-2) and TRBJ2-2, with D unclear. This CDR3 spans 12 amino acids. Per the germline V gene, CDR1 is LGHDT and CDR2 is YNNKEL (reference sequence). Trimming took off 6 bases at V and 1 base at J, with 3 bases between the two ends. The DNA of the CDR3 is TGTGCCAGCAGTCTGAACACCGGGGAGCTGTTTTTT. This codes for CASSLNTGELFF.

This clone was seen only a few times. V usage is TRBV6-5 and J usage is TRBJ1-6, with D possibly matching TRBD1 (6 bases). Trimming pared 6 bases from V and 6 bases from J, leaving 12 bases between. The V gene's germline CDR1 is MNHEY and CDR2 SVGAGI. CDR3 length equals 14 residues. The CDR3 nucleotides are TGTGCCAGCAGCCCGACAGGATCTAATTCACCCCTCCACTTT. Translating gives CASSPTGSNSPLHF.

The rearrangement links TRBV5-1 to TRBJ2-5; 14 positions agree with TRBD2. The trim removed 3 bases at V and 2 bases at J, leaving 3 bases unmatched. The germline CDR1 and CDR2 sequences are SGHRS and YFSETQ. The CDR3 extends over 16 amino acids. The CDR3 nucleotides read TGCGCCAGCAGCTGGACTAGCGGGGGGACGCAAGAGACCCAGTACTTC. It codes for CASSWTSGGTQETQYF.

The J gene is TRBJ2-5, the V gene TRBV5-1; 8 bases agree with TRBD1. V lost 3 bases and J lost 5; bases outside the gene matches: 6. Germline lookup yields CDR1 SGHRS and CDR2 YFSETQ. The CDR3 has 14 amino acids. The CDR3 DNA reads TGCGCCAGCAGCTCATCCCAGGGGGCGGAGACCCAGTACTTC. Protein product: CASSSSQGAETQYF.